This T cell receptor (beta chain) was found in a study of blood T cell repertoires in COVID-19. Study information: Italy, Spain and the United States were the sources of the convalescent and acute COVID-19 samples. T cells, B-cell-depleted T cells, or PBMCs supplied cDNA or gDNA.

Trimming took 7 bases from V and 3 from J; bases not matched to a gene: 12. Germline-derived CDR1 and CDR2 are LNHDA and SQIVND (reference sequence). The CDR3 totals 17 residues. In the original processing: Nucleated cell counts were estimated from reference gene primer amplification. Here immunoSEQ multiplex PCR was the method, and the copy in TCRdb shows in-frame clones only, minus some. Clone size and V and J calls were adopted from that table, with D and trimming inferred from the DNA. The table has more than 45,000 clones, about 89% seen once; the top ten hold about 26%. The chain employs TRBV19 and TRBJ2-3; 11 bases align to TRBD2. This receptor was identified in a human donor in a cohort sampled during active COVID-19. The specimen sequenced was peripheral blood. This CDR3 reads CASTLKGGTSGTDTQYF. The DNA for the CDR3 is TGTGCCAGTACCCTTAAGGGTGGGACTAGCGGAACAGATACGCAGTATTTT.